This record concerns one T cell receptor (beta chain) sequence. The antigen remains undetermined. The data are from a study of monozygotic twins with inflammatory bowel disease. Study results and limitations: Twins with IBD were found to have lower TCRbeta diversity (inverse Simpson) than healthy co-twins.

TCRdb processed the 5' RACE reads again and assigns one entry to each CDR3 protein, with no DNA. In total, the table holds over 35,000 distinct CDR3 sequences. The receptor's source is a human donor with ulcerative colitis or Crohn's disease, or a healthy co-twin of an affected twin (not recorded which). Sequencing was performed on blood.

The CDR3 here is CASSPRNYGYTF. The chain uses TRBV19 and TRBJ1-2. CDR1 LNHDA and CDR2 SQIVND come from the germline V gene (reference sequence). This CDR3 spans 12 amino acids.